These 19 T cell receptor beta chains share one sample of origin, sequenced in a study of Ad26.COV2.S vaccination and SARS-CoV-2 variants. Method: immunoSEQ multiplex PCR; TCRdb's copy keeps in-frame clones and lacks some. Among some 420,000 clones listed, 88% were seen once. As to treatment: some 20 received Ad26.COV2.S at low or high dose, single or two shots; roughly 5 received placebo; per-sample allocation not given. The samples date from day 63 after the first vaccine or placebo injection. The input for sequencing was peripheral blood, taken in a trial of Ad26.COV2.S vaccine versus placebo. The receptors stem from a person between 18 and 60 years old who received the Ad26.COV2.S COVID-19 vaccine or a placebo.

The CDR3 sequence is CASSGILAGEHWSTDTQYF. The CDR3, as DNA: TGTGCCAGCAGCGGCATACTAGCGGGGGAACATTGGAGCACAGATACGCAGTATTTT. The chain carries TRBV5-5 and TRBJ2-3; 11 positions match TRBD2. Germline assignment: CDR1 SGHKS and CDR2 YYEKEE (reference sequence). The ends lost 4 bases at V and 0 bases at J; junction bases unmatched: 13. The CDR3 covers 19 residues.

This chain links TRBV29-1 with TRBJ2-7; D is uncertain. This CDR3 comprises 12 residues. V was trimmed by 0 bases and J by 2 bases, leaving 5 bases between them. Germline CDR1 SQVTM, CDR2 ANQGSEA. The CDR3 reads CSVEDVTYEQYF. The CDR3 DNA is TGCAGCGTTGAAGATGTTACCTACGAGCAGTACTTC.

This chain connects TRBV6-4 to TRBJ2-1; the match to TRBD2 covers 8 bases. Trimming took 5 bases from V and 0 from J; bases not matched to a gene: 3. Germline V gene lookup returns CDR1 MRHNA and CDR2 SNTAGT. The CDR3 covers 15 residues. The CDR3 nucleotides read TGTGCCAGCAGTCCCCGGGGGGGCTCCTACAATGAGCAGTTCTTC. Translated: CASSPRGGSYNEQFF.

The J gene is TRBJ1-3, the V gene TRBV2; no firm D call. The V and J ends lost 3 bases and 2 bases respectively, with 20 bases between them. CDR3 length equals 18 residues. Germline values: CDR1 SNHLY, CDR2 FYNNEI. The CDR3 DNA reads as TGTGCCAGCAGTGATTCCCCTGGCACTCTCTATGCTGGAAACACCATATATTTT. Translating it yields CASSDSPGTLYAGNTIYF.

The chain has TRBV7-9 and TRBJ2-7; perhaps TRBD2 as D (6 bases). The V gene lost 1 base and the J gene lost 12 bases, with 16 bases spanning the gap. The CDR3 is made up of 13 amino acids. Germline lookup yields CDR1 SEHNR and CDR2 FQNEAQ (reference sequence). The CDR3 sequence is CASSLGVGLTRYF. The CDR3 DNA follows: TGTGCCAGCAGCTTAGGGGTAGGACTAACTCGGTACTTC.

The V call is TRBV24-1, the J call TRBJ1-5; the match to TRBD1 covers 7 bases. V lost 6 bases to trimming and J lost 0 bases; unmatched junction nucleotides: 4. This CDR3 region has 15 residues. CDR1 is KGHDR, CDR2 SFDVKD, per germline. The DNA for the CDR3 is TGTGCCACCAGTCCCGGGACAGATAGCAATCAGCCCCAGCATTTT. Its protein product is CATSPGTDSNQPQHF.

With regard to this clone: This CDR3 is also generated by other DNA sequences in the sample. CDR3 residues: CASSVGGATNEKLFF. DNA of the CDR3: TGTGCCAGCAGCGTAGGAGGCGCAACTAATGAAAAACTGTTTTTT. The genes are TRBV9 and TRBJ1-4; unclear D gene. Germline V gene sequence: CDR1 SGDLS, CDR2 YYNGEE. The CDR3 loop spans 15 amino acids. V was cut by 0 bases and J by 0 bases, with 6 bases left in between.

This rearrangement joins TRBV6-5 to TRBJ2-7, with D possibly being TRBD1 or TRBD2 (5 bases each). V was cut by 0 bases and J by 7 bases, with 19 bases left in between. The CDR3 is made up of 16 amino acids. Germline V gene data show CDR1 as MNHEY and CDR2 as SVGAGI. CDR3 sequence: CASSYSGDPGWGEQYF. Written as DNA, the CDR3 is TGTGCCAGCAGTTACTCGGGGGACCCCGGATGGGGGGAGCAGTACTTC.

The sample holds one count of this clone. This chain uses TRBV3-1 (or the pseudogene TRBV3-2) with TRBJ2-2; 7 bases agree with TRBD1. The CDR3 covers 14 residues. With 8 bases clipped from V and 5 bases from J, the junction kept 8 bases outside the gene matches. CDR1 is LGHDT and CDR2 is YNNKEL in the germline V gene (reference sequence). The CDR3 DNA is TGTGCCAGCCGGGACAGCCCCAAAACCGGGGAGCTGTTTTTT. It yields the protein CASRDSPKTGELFF.

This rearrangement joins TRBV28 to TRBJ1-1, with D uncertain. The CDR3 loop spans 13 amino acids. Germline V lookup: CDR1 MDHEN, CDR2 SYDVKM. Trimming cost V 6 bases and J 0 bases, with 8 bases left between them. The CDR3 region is CASRRDLNTEAFF. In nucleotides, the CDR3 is TGTGCCAGCAGGAGAGACCTGAACACTGAAGCTTTCTTT.

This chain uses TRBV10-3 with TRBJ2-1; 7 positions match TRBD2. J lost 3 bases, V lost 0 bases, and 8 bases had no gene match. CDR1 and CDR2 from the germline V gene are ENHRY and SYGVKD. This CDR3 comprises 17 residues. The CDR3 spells CAISESIRGGGYNEQFF. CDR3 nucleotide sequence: TGTGCCATCAGTGAGTCGATACGGGGCGGGGGCTACAATGAGCAGTTCTTC.

CDR3 protein: CACPSLRSTDTQYF. The CDR3, as DNA: TGTGCCTGTCCTTCCCTGCGGAGCACAGATACGCAGTATTTT. The V and J genes are TRBV30 and TRBJ2-3; no clear D. CDR3 length: 14 amino acids. V lost 6 bases and J 0 bases, leaving 13 bases between the germline ends. The germline CDR1 and CDR2 sequences are GTSNPN and SVGIG (reference sequence).

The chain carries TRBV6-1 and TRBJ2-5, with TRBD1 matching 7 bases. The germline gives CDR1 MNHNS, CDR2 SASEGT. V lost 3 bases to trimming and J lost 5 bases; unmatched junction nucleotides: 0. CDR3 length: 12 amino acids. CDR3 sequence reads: CASSEDRETQYF. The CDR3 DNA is TGTGCCAGCAGTGAGGACAGGGAGACCCAGTACTTC.

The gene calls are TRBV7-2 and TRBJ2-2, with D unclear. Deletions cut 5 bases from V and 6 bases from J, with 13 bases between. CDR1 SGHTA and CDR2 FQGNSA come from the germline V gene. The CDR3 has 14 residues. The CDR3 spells CASSTDRAAGELFF. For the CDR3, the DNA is TGTGCCAGCAGCACGGATCGGGCCGCCGGGGAGCTGTTTTTT. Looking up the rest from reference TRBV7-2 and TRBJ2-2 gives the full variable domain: GAGVSQSPSNKVTEKGKDVELRCDPISGHTALYWYRQSLGQGLEFLIYFQGNSAPDKSGLPSDRFSAERTGGSVSTLTIQRTQQEDSAVYLCASSTDRAAGELFFGEGSRLTVL.

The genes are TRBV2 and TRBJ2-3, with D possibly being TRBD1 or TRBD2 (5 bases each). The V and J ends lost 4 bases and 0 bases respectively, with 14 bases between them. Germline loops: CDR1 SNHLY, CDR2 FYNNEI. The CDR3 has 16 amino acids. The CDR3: CASSVGDLMSTDTQYF. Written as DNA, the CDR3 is TGTGCCAGCAGTGTGGGGGACCTGATGAGCACAGATACGCAGTATTTT.

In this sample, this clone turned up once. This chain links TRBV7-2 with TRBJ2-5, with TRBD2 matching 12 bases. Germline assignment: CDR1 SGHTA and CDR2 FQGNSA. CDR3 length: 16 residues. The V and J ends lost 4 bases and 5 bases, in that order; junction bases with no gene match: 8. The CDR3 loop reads CASSSRLAGARETQYF. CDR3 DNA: TGTGCCAGCAGCTCCCGACTAGCGGGGGCCCGGGAGACCCAGTACTTC.

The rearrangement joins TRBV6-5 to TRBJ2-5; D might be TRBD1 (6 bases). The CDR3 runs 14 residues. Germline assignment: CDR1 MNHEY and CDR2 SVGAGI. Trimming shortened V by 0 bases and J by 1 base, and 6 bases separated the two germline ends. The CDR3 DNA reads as TGTGCCAGCAGTTACTCGGACAGCCAAGAGACCCAGTACTTC. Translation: CASSYSDSQETQYF.

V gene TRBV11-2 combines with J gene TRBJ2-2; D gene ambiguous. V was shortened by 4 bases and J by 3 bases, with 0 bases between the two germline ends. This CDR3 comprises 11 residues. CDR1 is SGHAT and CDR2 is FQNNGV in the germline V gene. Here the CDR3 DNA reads TGTGCCAGCAGCTACACCGGGGAGCTGTTTTTT. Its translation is CASSYTGELFF.

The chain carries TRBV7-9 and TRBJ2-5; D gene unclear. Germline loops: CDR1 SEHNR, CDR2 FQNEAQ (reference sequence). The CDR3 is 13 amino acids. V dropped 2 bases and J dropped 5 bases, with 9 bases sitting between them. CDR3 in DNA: TGTGCCAGCAGCTTATCGGCCCGGGAGACCCAGTACTTC. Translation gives CASSLSARETQYF.